Included here is one T cell receptor beta chain sequence, with context. Its antigen is currently not known. No base quality values were provided; no much bigger clone lies one nucleotide off. Other DNA sequences within the sample encode an identical CDR3. A total of 29 patients with locally advanced or metastatic urothelial carcinoma, treated at Memorial Sloan Kettering on a trial protocol, made up the cohort. Peripheral blood mononuclear cells were collected pretreatment and during treatment, with between 1 and 8 total time points obtained per patient. The Qiagen DNeasy Blood extraction kit was used to purify genomic DNA from total PBMCs and from tumor samples. Collected pretreatment and during treatment, PBMCs were isolated and stored as previously described. The source of the sample is a study of PD-L1 blockade in urothelial cancer (dated 2017 in TCRdb). Study-level background: All patients started therapy in the mid-2010s and received atezolizumab 1,200 mg intravenously every 3 weeks. About 85% of the roughly 30 patients were males with bladder-origin urothelial cancer, and about 65% of the roughly 30 reported a prior smoking history. An ECOG performance status of 0 or 1 was recorded for the patients, and 0 to 3 prior chemotherapy regimens had been received by the patients. Blood samples were analyzed at 3 weeks after treatment start (second dose) and at 6 weeks after treatment start. Blood samples gave a median of around 130,000 T cells and approximately 80,000 unique TCRs, with a median clonality of around 0.08. The study was an exploratory multi-omic analysis of somatic, immune and clinical correlates of response to PD-L1 blockade with atezolizumab in urothelial cancer. Pretreatment tumor samples, along with matched peripheral blood collected serially before and after atezolizumab treatment, underwent TCR sequencing. Durable clinical benefit meant progression-free survival longer than 6 months, and TCR features were also tested against progression-free and overall survival. In the same patients who had TCR sequencing, pretreatment tumors also underwent whole exome sequencing and RNA sequencing. Durable clinical benefit was achieved by nine patients and was not achieved by 20 patients. Around 29 patients had pretreatment blood TCR-seq, about 25 had at least one posttreatment blood collection, and about 25 had tumor TCR-seq. On the study overall, not on this receptor specifically: Improved progression-free and overall survival was associated with having pretreatment peripheral blood TCR clonality below the median. Because the sample size was small (n ≈ 30) and many exploratory analyses were performed, the results are intended to be hypothesis-generating. Greater expansion of tumor-associated TCR clones in peripheral blood 3 weeks after the start of treatment was observed in patients with durable benefit (n of about 24, p = 0.022).

Synthetic TCR analog templates were spiked into each PCR so that absolute template abundance could be estimated from read counts. The immunoSEQ assay was used to amplify TCRbeta CDR3 regions from genomic DNA with bias-controlled V and J gene primers. Rearranged TCRbeta segments were sequenced at approximately 20X coverage. As for the authors' bioinformatics: Sequencing errors were corrected by clustering and CDR3s were annotated against IMGT to assign V, D and J genes. Out-of-frame and stop-codon sequences were excluded, and only productive TCRbeta rearrangements were used in downstream analyses. To compute clonality, Shannon entropy was normalized by the log of the number of unique productive sequences and then subtracted from one. Clones differing between time points or between blood and tumor were identified using Fisher's exact test with Benjamini-Hochberg correction, with an adjusted p below 0.01 applied as the threshold. TCRdb's version of the immuneACCESS table is confined to in-frame rearrangements and falls short of the full clone set. An unresolved V gene accounts for under half of the shortfall where checked; the remainder is of unknown origin. V and J calls and clone size are copied from that table; D and trimming were computed from the DNA. In all, the sample holds about 51,000 clones, and approximately 86% of those were seen once. Of the sample, under 20% falls within the top ten clones.

The sequences come from PBMCs, collected around atezolizumab (anti-PD-L1) treatment. The TCR originated in a man aged 60 to 69 with urothelial cancer.

At the DNA level, the sequence is TGTGCCAGCAGCTTAGGCGGGCAGGGAGGGTACGAGCAGTACTTC. Protein translation: CASSLGGQGGYEQYF. The chain is made from TRBV13 and TRBJ2-7, and 7 bases in between align with TRBD2. At the junction V is shortened by 0 bases and J by 4 bases; bases outside the gene matches: 6. CDR1 and CDR2 (PRHDT, FYEKMQ) derive from the germline V gene (reference sequence). The CDR3 runs 15 residues from the cysteine to the phenylalanine. The entry retains the CDR3 DNA only, 45 bases that are in frame from base 1.